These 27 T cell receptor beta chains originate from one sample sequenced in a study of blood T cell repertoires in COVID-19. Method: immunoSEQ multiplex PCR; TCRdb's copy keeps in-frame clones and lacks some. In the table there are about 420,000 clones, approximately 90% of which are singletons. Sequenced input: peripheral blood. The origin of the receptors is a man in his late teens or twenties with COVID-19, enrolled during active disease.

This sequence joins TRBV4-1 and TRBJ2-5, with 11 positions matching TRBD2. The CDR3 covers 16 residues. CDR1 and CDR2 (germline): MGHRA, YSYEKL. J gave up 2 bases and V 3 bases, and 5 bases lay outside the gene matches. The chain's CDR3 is CASSQRTSGQQETQYF. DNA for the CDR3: TGCGCCAGCAGCCAGAGGACTAGCGGGCAGCAAGAGACCCAGTACTTC.

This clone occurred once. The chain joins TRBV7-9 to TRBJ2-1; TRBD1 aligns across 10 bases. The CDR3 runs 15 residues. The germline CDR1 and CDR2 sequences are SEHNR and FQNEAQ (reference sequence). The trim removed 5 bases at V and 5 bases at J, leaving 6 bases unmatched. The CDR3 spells CASSNRDRGHNEQFF. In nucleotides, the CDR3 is TGTGCCAGCAGCAACCGGGACAGGGGTCACAATGAGCAGTTCTTC. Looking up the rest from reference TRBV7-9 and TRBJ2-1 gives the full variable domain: DTGVSQNPRHKITKRGQNVTFRCDPISEHNRLYWYRQTLGQGPEFLTYFQNEAQLEKSRLLSDRFSAERPKGSFSTLEIQRTEQGDSAMYLCASSNRDRGHNEQFFGPGTRLTVL.

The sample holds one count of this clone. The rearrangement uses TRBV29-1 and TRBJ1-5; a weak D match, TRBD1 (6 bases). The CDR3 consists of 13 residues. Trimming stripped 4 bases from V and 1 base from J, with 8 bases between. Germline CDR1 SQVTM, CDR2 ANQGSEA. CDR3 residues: CSVADSSNQPQHF. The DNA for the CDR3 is TGCAGCGTTGCGGACAGCAGCAATCAGCCCCAGCATTTT. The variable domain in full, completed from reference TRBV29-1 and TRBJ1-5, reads SAVISQKPSRDICQRGTSLTIQCQVDSQVTMMFWYRQQPGQSLTLIATANQGSEATYESGFVIDKFPISRPNLTFSTLTVSNMSPEDSSIYLCSVADSSNQPQHFGDGTRLSIL.

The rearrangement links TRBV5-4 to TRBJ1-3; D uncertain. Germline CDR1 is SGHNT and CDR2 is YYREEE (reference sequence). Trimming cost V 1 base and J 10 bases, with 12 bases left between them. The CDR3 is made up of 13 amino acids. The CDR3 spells CASSLWRARTIYF. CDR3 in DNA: TGTGCCAGCAGCTTGTGGCGGGCTAGGACCATATATTTT.

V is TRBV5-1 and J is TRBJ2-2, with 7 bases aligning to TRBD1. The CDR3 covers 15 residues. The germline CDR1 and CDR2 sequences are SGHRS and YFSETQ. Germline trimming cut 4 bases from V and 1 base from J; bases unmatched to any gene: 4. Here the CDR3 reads CASSPDRVNTGELFF. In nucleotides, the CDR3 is TGCGCCAGCAGCCCAGACAGGGTGAACACCGGGGAGCTGTTTTTT.

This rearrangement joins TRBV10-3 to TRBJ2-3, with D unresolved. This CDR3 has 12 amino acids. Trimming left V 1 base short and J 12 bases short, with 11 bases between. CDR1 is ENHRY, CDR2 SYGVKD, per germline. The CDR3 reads CAISEFSSGQYF. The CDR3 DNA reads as TGTGCCATCAGTGAGTTCAGCTCGGGTCAGTATTTT.

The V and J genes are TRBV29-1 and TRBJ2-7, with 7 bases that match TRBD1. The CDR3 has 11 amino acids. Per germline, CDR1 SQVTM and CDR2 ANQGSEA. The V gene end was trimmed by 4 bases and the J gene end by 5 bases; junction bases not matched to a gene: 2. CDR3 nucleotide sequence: TGCAGCGTTGTCAGGGGGAACGAGCAGTACTTC. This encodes CSVVRGNEQYF.

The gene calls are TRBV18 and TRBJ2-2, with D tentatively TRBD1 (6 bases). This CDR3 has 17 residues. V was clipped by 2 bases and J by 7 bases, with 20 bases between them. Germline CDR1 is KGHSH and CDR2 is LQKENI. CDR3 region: CASSPTHTGSSRGELFF. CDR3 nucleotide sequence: TGTGCCAGCTCACCAACTCATACAGGGTCTTCTCGCGGGGAGCTGTTTTTT.

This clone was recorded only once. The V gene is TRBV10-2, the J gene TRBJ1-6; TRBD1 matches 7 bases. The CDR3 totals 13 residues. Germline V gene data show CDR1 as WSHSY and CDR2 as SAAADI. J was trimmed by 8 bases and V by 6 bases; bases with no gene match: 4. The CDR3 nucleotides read TGCGCCAGCAGGGGGACAGCGGATTCACCCCTCCACTTT. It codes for CASRGTADSPLHF.

The CDR3 is CASSLYRGSNEKLFF. In DNA form, the CDR3 reads TGTGCCAGCAGTTTATACCGGGGGTCTAATGAAAAACTGTTTTTT. The chain is built from TRBV27 and TRBJ1-4; possible D gene TRBD1, 5 bases. Germline V CDR1 and CDR2: MNHEY, SMNVEV (reference sequence). This CDR3 comprises 15 residues. The V and J ends lost 1 base and 3 bases respectively, with 9 bases between them.

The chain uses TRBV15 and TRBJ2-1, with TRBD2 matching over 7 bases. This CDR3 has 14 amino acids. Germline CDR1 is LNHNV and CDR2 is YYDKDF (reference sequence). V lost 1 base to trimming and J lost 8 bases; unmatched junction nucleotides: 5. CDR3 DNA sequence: TGTGCCACCAGCAGAGTGCGCGGGGGAGATGAGCAGTTCTTC. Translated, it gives CATSRVRGGDEQFF.

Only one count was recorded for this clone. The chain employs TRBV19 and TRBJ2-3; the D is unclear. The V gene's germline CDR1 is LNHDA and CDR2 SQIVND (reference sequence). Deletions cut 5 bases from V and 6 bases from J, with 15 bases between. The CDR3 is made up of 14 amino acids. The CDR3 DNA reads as TGTGCCAGTAGTTTGTCCACTTCAGGCGATACGCAGTATTTT. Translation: CASSLSTSGDTQYF. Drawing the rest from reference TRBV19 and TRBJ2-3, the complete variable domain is DGGITQSPKYLFRKEGQNVTLSCEQNLNHDAMYWYRQDPGQGLRLIYYSQIVNDFQKGDIAEGYSVSREKKESFPLTVTSAQKNPTAFYLCASSLSTSGDTQYFGPGTRLTVL.

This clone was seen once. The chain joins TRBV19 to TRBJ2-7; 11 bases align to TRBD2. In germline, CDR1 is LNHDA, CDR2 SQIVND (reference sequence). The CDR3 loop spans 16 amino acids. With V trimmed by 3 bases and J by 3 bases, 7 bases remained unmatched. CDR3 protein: CASSMSSGGSFYEQYF. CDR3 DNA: TGTGCCAGTAGTATGTCTAGCGGGGGGAGTTTCTACGAGCAGTACTTC.

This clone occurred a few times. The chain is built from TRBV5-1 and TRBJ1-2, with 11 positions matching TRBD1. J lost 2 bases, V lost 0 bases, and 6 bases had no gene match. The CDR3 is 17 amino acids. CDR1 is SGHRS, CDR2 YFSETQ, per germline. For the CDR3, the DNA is TGCGCCAGCAGCTTGGACGGACAGGGGGCTGAGAACTATGGCTACACCTTC. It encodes CASSLDGQGAENYGYTF. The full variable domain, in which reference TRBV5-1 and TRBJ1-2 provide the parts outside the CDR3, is KAGVTQTPRYLIKTRGQQVTLSCSPISGHRSVSWYQQTPGQGLQFLFEYFSETQRNKGNFPGRFSGRQFSNSRSEMNVSTLELGDSALYLCASSLDGQGAENYGYTFGSGTRLTVV.

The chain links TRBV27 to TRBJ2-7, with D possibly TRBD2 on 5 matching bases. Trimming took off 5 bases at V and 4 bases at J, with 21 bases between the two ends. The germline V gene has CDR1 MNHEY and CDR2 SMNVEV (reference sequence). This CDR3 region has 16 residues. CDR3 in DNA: TGTGCCAGCAGTAAAGACGGACTCTTGCATAGATACGAGCAGTACTTC. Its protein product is CASSKDGLLHRYEQYF.

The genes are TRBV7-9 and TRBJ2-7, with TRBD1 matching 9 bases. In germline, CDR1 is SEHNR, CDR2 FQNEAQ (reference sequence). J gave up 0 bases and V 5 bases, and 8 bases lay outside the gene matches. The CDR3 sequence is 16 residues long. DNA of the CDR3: TGTGCCAGCAGCATATCTCCGGGACAGGGCTCCTACGAGCAGTACTTC. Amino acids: CASSISPGQGSYEQYF.

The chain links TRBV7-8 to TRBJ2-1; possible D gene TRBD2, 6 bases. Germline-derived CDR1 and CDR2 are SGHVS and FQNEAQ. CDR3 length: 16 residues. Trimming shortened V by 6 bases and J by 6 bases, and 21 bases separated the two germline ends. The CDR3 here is CASRARSLARSNEQFF. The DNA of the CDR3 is TGTGCCAGCAGGGCCCGGAGTCTAGCGAGAAGCAATGAGCAGTTCTTC. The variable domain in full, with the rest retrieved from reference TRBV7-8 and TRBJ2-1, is GAGVSQSPRYKVAKRGQDVALRCDPISGHVSLFWYQQALGQGPEFLTYFQNEAQLDKSGLPSDRFFAERPEGSVSTLKIQRTQQEDSAVYLCASRARSLARSNEQFFGPGTRLTVL.

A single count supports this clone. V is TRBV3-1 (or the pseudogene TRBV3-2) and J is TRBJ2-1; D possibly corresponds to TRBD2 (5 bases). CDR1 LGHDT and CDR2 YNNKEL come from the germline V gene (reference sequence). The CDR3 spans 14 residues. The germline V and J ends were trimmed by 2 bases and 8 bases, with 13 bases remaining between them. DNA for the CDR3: TGTGCCAGCAGCCAAACCTCTAGCAGCGATGAGCAGTTCTTC. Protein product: CASSQTSSSDEQFF.

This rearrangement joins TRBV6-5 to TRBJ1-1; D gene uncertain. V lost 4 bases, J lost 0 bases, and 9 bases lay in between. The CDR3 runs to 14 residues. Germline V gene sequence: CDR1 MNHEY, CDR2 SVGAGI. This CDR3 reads CASSSRYMNTEAFF. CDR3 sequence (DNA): TGTGCCAGCAGTTCCAGATATATGAACACTGAAGCTTTCTTT.

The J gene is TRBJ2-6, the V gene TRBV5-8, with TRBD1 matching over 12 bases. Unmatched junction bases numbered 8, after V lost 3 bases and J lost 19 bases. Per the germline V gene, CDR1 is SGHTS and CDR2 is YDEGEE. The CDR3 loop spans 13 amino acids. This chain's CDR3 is CASSSGTGGGLTF. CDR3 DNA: TGTGCCAGCAGCTCCGGGACAGGGGGCGGCCTAACTTTC.

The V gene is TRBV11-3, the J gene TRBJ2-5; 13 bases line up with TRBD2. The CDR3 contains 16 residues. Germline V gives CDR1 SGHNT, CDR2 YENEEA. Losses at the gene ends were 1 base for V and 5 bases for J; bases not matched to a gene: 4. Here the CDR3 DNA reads TGTGCCAGCAGCTTAGGGACTAGCGGGAGTTTGGAGACCCAGTACTTC. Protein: CASSLGTSGSLETQYF.

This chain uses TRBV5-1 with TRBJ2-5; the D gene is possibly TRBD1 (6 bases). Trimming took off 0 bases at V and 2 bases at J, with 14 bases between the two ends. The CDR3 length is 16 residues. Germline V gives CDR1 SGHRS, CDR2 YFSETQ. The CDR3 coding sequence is TGCGCCAGCAGCTTGGTGGGGACAAACCAACAAGAGACCCAGTACTTC. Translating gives CASSLVGTNQQETQYF. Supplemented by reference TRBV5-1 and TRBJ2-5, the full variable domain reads KAGVTQTPRYLIKTRGQQVTLSCSPISGHRSVSWYQQTPGQGLQFLFEYFSETQRNKGNFPGRFSGRQFSNSRSEMNVSTLELGDSALYLCASSLVGTNQQETQYFGPGTRLLVL.

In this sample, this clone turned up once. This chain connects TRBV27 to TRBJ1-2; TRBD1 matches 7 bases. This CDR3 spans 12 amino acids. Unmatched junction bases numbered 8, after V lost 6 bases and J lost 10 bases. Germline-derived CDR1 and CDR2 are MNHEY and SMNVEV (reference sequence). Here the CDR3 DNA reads TGTGCCAGCAGATTGGGACAGTCCCTCTACACCTTC. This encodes CASRLGQSLYTF.

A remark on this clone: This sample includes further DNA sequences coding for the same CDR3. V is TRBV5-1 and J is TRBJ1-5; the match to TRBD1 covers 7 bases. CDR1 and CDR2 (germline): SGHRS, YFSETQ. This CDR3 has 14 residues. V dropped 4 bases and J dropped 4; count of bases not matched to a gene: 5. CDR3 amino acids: CASSPGQTNQPQHF. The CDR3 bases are TGCGCCAGCAGCCCGGGACAGACAAATCAGCCCCAGCATTTT. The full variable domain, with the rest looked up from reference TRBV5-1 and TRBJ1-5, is KAGVTQTPRYLIKTRGQQVTLSCSPISGHRSVSWYQQTPGQGLQFLFEYFSETQRNKGNFPGRFSGRQFSNSRSEMNVSTLELGDSALYLCASSPGQTNQPQHFGDGTRLSIL.

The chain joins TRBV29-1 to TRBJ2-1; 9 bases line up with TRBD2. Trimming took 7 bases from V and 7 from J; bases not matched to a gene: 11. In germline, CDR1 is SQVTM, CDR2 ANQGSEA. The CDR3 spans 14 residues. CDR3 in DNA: TGCAGCGCCACCGAATGGGCGGGGGGGAATGAGCAGTTCTTC. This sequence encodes CSATEWAGGNEQFF.

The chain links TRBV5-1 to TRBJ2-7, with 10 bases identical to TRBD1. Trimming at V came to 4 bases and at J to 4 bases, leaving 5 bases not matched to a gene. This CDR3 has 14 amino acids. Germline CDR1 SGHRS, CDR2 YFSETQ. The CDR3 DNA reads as TGCGCCAGCAGCCCCGGGACAGGGGATTACGAGCAGTACTTC. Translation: CASSPGTGDYEQYF.

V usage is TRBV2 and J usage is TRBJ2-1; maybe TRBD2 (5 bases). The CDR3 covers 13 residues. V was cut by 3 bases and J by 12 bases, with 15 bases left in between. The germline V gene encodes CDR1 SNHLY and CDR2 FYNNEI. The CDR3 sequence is CASSEILATWQFF. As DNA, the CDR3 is TGTGCCAGCAGTGAGATCCTAGCAACATGGCAGTTCTTC.